Shown below are 21 T cell receptor beta chains from a single sample sequenced in a study of monozygotic twins with inflammatory bowel disease (dated by TCRdb to about 2019). The library was built by means of 5' RACE. TCRdb names Illumina HiSeq 2500 as the instrument used. Once TCRdb had reprocessed the reads, it stored one entry per CDR3 protein sequence and supplied no DNA. This sample's table carries 70,000 to 95,000 distinct CDR3 sequences. The leading ten clones occupy around 6.8% of the sample. The sequencing input was blood. The origin of the receptors is a human donor with ulcerative colitis or Crohn's disease, or a healthy co-twin of an affected twin (not recorded which).

This chain uses TRBV20-1 with TRBJ2-3; without DNA, the TCRdb call of TRBD1 cannot be checked. In germline, CDR1 is DFQATT, CDR2 SNEGSKA (reference sequence). The CDR3 runs 13 residues. This CDR3 reads CSAPGPISSRGDF.

V gene TRBV5-1 combines with J gene TRBJ2-1; with no DNA, the TCRdb D assignment of TRBD2 cannot be verified. Germline V gene data show CDR1 as SGHRS and CDR2 as YFSETQ. This CDR3 is 13 amino acids long. The CDR3 reads CASSLVAQNEQFF.

The chain recombines TRBV20-1 with TRBJ1-2; the TCRdb D gene call, TRBD1, has no DNA to confirm it. CDR3 length: 12 residues. CDR1 is DFQATT and CDR2 is SNEGSKA in the germline V gene (reference sequence). The CDR3 region is CRYGQADYGYTF.

The chain employs TRBV10-3 and TRBJ2-5; the D call of TRBD1 rests on TCRdb alone, since no DNA is present to check it. Germline assignment: CDR1 ENHRY and CDR2 SYGVKD. The CDR3 covers 13 residues. The CDR3 loop reads CAIRDREGETQYF.

The chain couples TRBV20-1 to TRBJ2-3; TCRdb's D gene call, TRBD2, goes unchecked for lack of DNA. In germline, CDR1 is DFQATT, CDR2 SNEGSKA (reference sequence). This CDR3 region has 15 residues. The chain's CDR3 is CSAAGLAGDTDTQYF.

J is TRBJ1-4 and V is TRBV7-9; TCRdb indicates TRBD1, and absent DNA this call remains unverified. The CDR3 spans 17 residues. From germline, CDR1 is SEHNR and CDR2 FQNEAQ (reference sequence). The chain's CDR3 is CASSSTGRIVAGEKLFF.

V gene TRBV2 combines with J gene TRBJ2-3. The CDR3 is 15 residues long. The germline gives CDR1 SNHLY, CDR2 FYNNEI. The CDR3 spells CASSDSGVSGDTQYF. Drawing the rest from reference TRBV2 and TRBJ2-3, the complete variable domain is EPEVTQTPSHQVTQMGQEVILRCVPISNHLYFYWYRQILGQKVEFLVSFYNNEISEKSEIFDDQFSVERPDGSNFTLKIRSTKLEDSAMYFCASSDSGVSGDTQYFGPGTRLTVL.

This CDR3 is CASSLQGFTEAFF. The V call is TRBV7-9, the J call TRBJ1-1; the D gene TCRdb calls, TRBD1, cannot be checked with no DNA. This CDR3 comprises 13 residues. Germline V gives CDR1 SEHNR, CDR2 FQNEAQ (reference sequence).

The chain is built from TRBV11-1 and TRBJ1-1. This CDR3 is built from 11 residues. Germline values: CDR1 SGHAT, CDR2 FQDESV (reference sequence). The CDR3 reads CASGELTEAFF. The variable domain in full, with the rest retrieved from reference TRBV11-1 and TRBJ1-1, is EAEVAQSPRYKITEKSQAVAFWCDPISGHATLYWYRQILGQGPELLVQFQDESVVDDSQLPKDRFSAERLKGVDSTLKIQPAELGDSAMYLCASGELTEAFFGQGTRLTVV.

CDR3 loop: CASRTSGGWDQPQHF. The chain uses TRBV27 and TRBJ1-5; TCRdb selects TRBD1, and the lack of DNA leaves this call unchecked. Germline V CDR1 and CDR2: MNHEY, SMNVEV (reference sequence). This CDR3 is 15 amino acids long.

The chain carries TRBV5-8 and TRBJ2-7. Germline V lookup: CDR1 SGHTS, CDR2 YDEGEE. The CDR3 covers 13 residues. CDR3 protein: CASILDSSYEQYF.

This chain links TRBV10-2 with TRBJ1-6; TCRdb lists TRBD1, though no DNA is available to test this call. CDR1 is WSHSY and CDR2 is SAAADI in the germline V gene. The CDR3 is made up of 11 amino acids. Here the CDR3 reads CASGGNSPLHF.

This sequence joins TRBV12-3 or TRBV12-4 and TRBJ1-4. This CDR3 has 14 amino acids. CDR3 loop: CASSSRGGSEKLFF.

V and J are TRBV5-1 and TRBJ2-3. The V gene's germline CDR1 is SGHRS and CDR2 YFSETQ. There are 14 residues in the CDR3. The CDR3 protein is CASSSETSTDTQYF.

The CDR3 here is CSARDTARGISPTAFF. The chain joins TRBV20-1 to TRBJ1-1; TCRdb calls TRBD1, which cannot be checked without DNA. CDR1 DFQATT and CDR2 SNEGSKA come from the germline V gene (reference sequence). This CDR3 has 16 residues.

The chain combines TRBV5-1 with TRBJ2-3; the TCRdb call, TRBD1, lacks DNA for checking. The CDR3 sequence is 15 residues long. From germline, CDR1 is SGHRS and CDR2 YFSETQ. CDR3 region: CASSLTTGPPDTQYF.

The chain uses TRBV5-1 and TRBJ2-3. Germline CDR1 SGHRS, CDR2 YFSETQ. CDR3 length equals 12 residues. CDR3 region: CASSWATDTQYF.

CDR3 residues: CASSLLAGTQYF. This sequence joins TRBV6-6 and TRBJ2-3; the D gene TCRdb calls, TRBD2, cannot be checked with no DNA. The CDR3 covers 12 residues. Germline CDR1 reads MNHNY; CDR2 reads SVGAGI (reference sequence).

The chain joins TRBV7-2 to TRBJ2-6; TCRdb selects TRBD1, and the lack of DNA leaves this call unchecked. In germline, CDR1 is SGHTA, CDR2 FQGNSA. The CDR3 extends over 16 amino acids. The CDR3 sequence is CASRRDVGSGANVLTF.

The chain's CDR3 is CASSFKGDTEAFF. This sequence joins TRBV11-2 and TRBJ1-1; TCRdb indicates TRBD1, and absent DNA this call remains unverified. The CDR3 totals 13 residues. Germline loops: CDR1 SGHAT, CDR2 FQNNGV.

The chain recombines TRBV5-1 with TRBJ2-7. Germline V CDR1 and CDR2: SGHRS, YFSETQ. There are 15 residues in the CDR3. This chain's CDR3 is CASSLTTGTSYEQYF.